The rows below give T cell receptor beta chains drawn from one sample of a study of identical twins. TCRdb re-analysed the 5' RACE reads in MiXCR, keeping a single row per CDR3 protein. The table records roughly 1,500,000 distinct CDR3 sequences, roughly a third of them present only once. Sequencing was performed on cord blood. These receptors originate from a newborn girl in good health. The CDR3 runs from the conserved cysteine through the conserved F or W. A D gene is named only where the DNA matches it firmly. Expanded clones get a size class; other rows say once, few or many, or leave the size out.

J gene,V gene,D gene,clone size,CDR3 protein,CDR3 DNA
TRBJ1-2,TRBV3-1,NA,once,CAMDGPSEGGYTF,TGTGCCATGGACGGACCCTCGGAGGGTGGCTACACCTTC
TRBJ2-5,TRBV5-1,TRBD2,NA,CASSEAKTSGKGEQYF,TGCGCCAGCAGCGAAGCTAAGACTAGCGGGAAGGGGGAGCAGTACTTC
TRBJ2-5,TRBV3-1,NA,NA,CASSQPDYHPSVETQYF,TGTGCCAGCAGCCAACCCGACTACCACCCATCGGTTGAGACCCAGTACTTC
TRBJ2-5,TRBV3-1,TRBD2,NA,CASSRRLAGSQETQYF,TGTGCCAGCAGCCGGAGGCTAGCGGGTAGTCAAGAGACCCAGTACTTC
TRBJ1-1,TRBV6-1,NA,NA,CASSETGWTEAFF,TGTGCCAGCAGTGAAACAGGGTGGACTGAAGCTTTCTTT
TRBJ1-5,TRBV6-2/TRBV6-3,TRBD1,few,CASDSPGQGKKPQHF,TGTGCCAGCGACAGCCCGGGACAGGGAAAGAAGCCCCAGCATTTT
TRBJ2-1,TRBV12-5,TRBD2,few,CASGTSGGANEQFF,TGTGCTAGTGGGACTAGCGGGGGGGCCAATGAGCAGTTCTTC
TRBJ2-5,TRBV12-3/TRBV12-4,NA,NA,CASSFWGVQETQYF,TGTGCCAGCAGTTTTTGGGGGGTCCAAGAGACCCAGTACTTC
TRBJ2-1,TRBV18,NA,NA,CASSQDSSNEQFF,TGTGCCAGCTCACAGGATAGTAGCAATGAGCAGTTCTTC
TRBJ2-7,TRBV20-1,TRBD2,NA,CSARYPRGSSYEQYF,TGCAGTGCTAGATATCCGCGGGGGAGCTCCTACGAGCAGTACTTC
TRBJ1-2,TRBV4-1,NA,NA,CASSQQPPNPNYGYTF,TGCGCCAGCAGCCAACAACCTCCCAACCCTAACTATGGCTACACCTTC
TRBJ1-2,TRBV20-1,NA,NA,CSARDLWRGYGYTF,TGCAGTGCTAGAGATCTTTGGAGGGGGTATGGCTACACCTTC
TRBJ2-1,TRBV12-3/TRBV12-4,NA,NA,CASSFGGEALNDQFF,TGTGCCAGCAGTTTTGGAGGGGAGGCCCTCAATGATCAGTTCTTC
TRBJ2-3,TRBV7-2,TRBD2,few,CASSPKLTSGADTQYF,TGTGCCAGCAGCCCCAAATTGACTAGCGGGGCAGATACGCAGTATTTT
TRBJ2-4,TRBV2,TRBD1,few,CASRLQGAGNIQYF,TGTGCCAGCAGGTTACAGGGGGCTGGGAACATTCAGTACTTC
TRBJ1-1,TRBV7-9,NA,NA,CASSQIRESNTEAFF,TGTGCCAGCAGTCAGATTCGGGAATCGAACACTGAAGCTTTCTTT
TRBJ1-2,TRBV7-2,TRBD1,few,CASSLMTGRLVNYGYTF,TGTGCCAGCAGCTTAATGACAGGGCGTTTAGTAAACTATGGCTACACCTTC
TRBJ2-1,TRBV6-5,TRBD2,NA,CASSSGGDNEQFF,TGTGCCAGCAGTTCTGGGGGGGACAATGAGCAGTTCTTC
TRBJ2-2,TRBV29-1,TRBD2,NA,CSVILAGEGHTGELFF,TGCAGCGTCATACTAGCGGGAGAGGGTCACACCGGGGAGCTGTTTTTT
TRBJ1-4,TRBV25-1,NA,NA,CASSELEATNEKLFF,TGTGCCAGCAGTGAATTGGAAGCAACTAATGAAAAACTGTTTTTT
TRBJ2-7,TRBV28,NA,few,CASSPGVSPYEQYF,TGTGCCAGCAGCCCTGGTGTCTCCCCCTACGAGCAGTACTTC
TRBJ1-2,TRBV10-3,NA,NA,CAVRDGTDYGYTF,TGTGCAGTCCGGGACGGAACGGACTATGGCTACACCTTC
TRBJ2-5,TRBV20-1,NA,few,CSASNPAGIQETQYF,TGCAGTGCTAGTAATCCAGCGGGTATCCAAGAGACCCAGTACTTC
TRBJ2-7,TRBV20-1,NA,NA,CSARNKRSSFSYEQYF,TGCAGTGCTAGGAATAAGCGGTCTAGCTTTAGCTACGAGCAGTACTTC
TRBJ1-6,TRBV12-3/TRBV12-4,NA,NA,CASSLGIANRVNSPLHF,TGTGCCAGCAGTTTAGGGATTGCGAACAGGGTCAATTCACCCCTCCACTTT
TRBJ2-3,TRBV4-1,NA,NA,CVSSQRTDTQYF,TGCGTCAGCAGCCAACGCACAGATACGCAGTATTTT
TRBJ2-1,TRBV12-3/TRBV12-4,TRBD2,NA,CASLFTSGRFGYEQFF,TGTGCCAGCCTTTTCACTAGCGGGAGATTTGGCTATGAGCAGTTCTTC
TRBJ2-6,TRBV6-5,NA,few,CASIGGSSGANVLTF,TGTGCCAGCATAGGCGGGTCCTCTGGGGCCAACGTCCTGACTTTC
TRBJ2-1,TRBV5-1,TRBD2,NA,CASSSQRGSSYNEQFF,TGCGCCAGCAGTTCCCAGCGGGGGAGCTCCTACAATGAGCAGTTCTTC
TRBJ1-2,TRBV28,TRBD1,few,CASSRKQGGGYTF,TGTGCCAGCAGCCGAAAACAGGGGGGGGGCTACACCTTC
TRBJ2-6,TRBV27,NA,NA,CASSFLRAGANVLTF,TGTGCCAGCAGTTTCCTCAGGGCTGGGGCCAACGTCCTGACTTTC
TRBJ2-1,TRBV6-2/TRBV6-3,TRBD1,NA,CASRSTGLNEQFF,TGTGCCAGCAGATCGACAGGGCTCAATGAGCAGTTCTTC
TRBJ2-3,TRBV3-1,NA,many,CASSKGRTDTQYF,TGTGCCAGCAGCAAAGGGCGTACAGATACGCAGTATTTT
TRBJ2-1,TRBV24-1,TRBD2,NA,CATSDSLTSGPEQFF,TGTGCCACCAGTGACTCACTGACTAGCGGTCCAGAGCAGTTCTTC
TRBJ2-3,TRBV28,NA,few,CASSLDGTWTDTQYF,TGTGCCAGCAGTTTAGACGGGACTTGGACAGATACGCAGTATTTT
TRBJ2-7,TRBV6-1,NA,NA,CASSEVRIYEQYF,TGTGCCAGCAGTGAAGTCCGGATCTACGAGCAGTACTTC
TRBJ2-3,TRBV12-3/TRBV12-4,TRBD2,NA,CASTGLEGADTQYF,TGTGCCAGCACCGGACTAGAGGGCGCAGATACGCAGTATTTT
TRBJ2-3,TRBV20-1,NA,few,CSAHPNTGTSTDTQYF,TGCAGTGCCCATCCCAATACAGGGACTTCCACAGATACGCAGTATTTT
TRBJ2-1,TRBV28,TRBD2,NA,CASSFERTSGRSNSYNEQFF,TGTGCCAGCAGTTTCGAGAGGACTAGCGGGAGGTCTAACTCCTACAATGAGCAGTTCTTC
TRBJ2-7,TRBV5-1,TRBD2,NA,CASSLDAGEPYEQYF,TGCGCCAGCAGCTTGGACGCGGGGGAACCTTACGAGCAGTACTTC
TRBJ1-6,TRBV27,NA,NA,CASSETRTVNSPLHF,TGTGCCAGCAGTGAGACCAGGACAGTTAATTCACCCCTCCACTTT
TRBJ2-3,TRBV13,NA,NA,CASSSERTRTDTQYF,TGTGCCAGCAGCTCCGAGCGGACCCGCACAGATACGCAGTATTTT